The clone carrying this TCR beta chain appeared a few times. Its target is unknown. Germline-derived CDR1 and CDR2 are MNHEY and SMNVEV (reference sequence). This CDR3 has 15 residues. Trimming cost V 1 base and J 4 bases; bases outside gene matches: 5. The sample originates from a study of CD8 T cells in ankylosing spondylitis. Study-wide results and limits: A motif of roughly eight highly homologous TCR beta variants was seen as apparently characteristic of ankylosing spondylitis blood. Significant enrichment of disease-linked clones was reported in matched ankylosing spondylitis synovial fluid.

From the 5' RACE reads, TCRdb called clonotypes with MiXCR, one entry per CDR3 protein. The sample comprises some 840,000 distinct CDR3 sequences, 12% of which are singletons, and approximately 0.5% rests with the top ten. The sequence was obtained from a male donor with ankylosing spondylitis. The specimen was blood, either unsorted or a sorted T cell fraction (not recorded which). The rearrangement links TRBV27 to TRBJ1-1, with TRBD1 identical over 8 bases. CDR3 protein: CASSLLTGVGTEAFF. The CDR3, as DNA: TGTGCCAGCAGTTTATTGACAGGGGTGGGCACTGAAGCTTTCTTT.